The 27 T cell receptor beta chains in this list originate from one sample, sequenced in a study of blood T cell repertoires in COVID-19. TCRdb keeps only in-frame clones here, not all; method: immunoSEQ multiplex PCR. Among hundreds of thousands of clones, around 86% were seen once, and the ten largest hold 1.4%. Material: peripheral blood. The receptor set was obtained from a woman younger than 45 with active or convalescent COVID-19.

The V and J genes are TRBV6-6 and TRBJ2-5, with a possible D match to TRBD2 (5 bases). In germline, CDR1 is MNHNY, CDR2 SVGAGI (reference sequence). The CDR3 covers 16 residues. Between the trimmed V and J ends, which lost 6 bases and 5 bases, there was a span of 22 bases. CDR3 loop: CASSQEPGNTGETQYF. In nucleotides, the CDR3 is TGTGCCAGCAGCCAGGAACCCGGTAACACGGGGGAGACCCAGTACTTC.

V is TRBV7-9 and J is TRBJ2-2; 7 nucleotides line up with TRBD2. Germline CDR1 reads SEHNR; CDR2 reads FQNEAQ (reference sequence). With 5 bases clipped from V and 3 bases from J, the junction kept 12 bases outside the gene matches. This CDR3 comprises 17 residues. The CDR3: CASSALWGGNDTGELFF. For the CDR3, the DNA is TGTGCCAGCAGCGCTCTATGGGGAGGGAACGACACCGGGGAGCTGTTTTTT.

This sequence joins TRBV5-1 and TRBJ1-2; D is uncertain. Germline-derived CDR1 and CDR2 are SGHRS and YFSETQ. The V gene lost 4 bases and the J gene lost 7 bases, with 8 bases spanning the gap. The CDR3 has 11 residues. The CDR3 DNA follows: TGCGCCAGCAGCCCTGGGCTTGGCTACACCTTC. It yields the protein CASSPGLGYTF.

This clone was counted a few times. The chain joins TRBV15 to TRBJ2-1, with 7 bases that match TRBD2. CDR3 size: 17 residues. Germline V gives CDR1 LNHNV, CDR2 YYDKDF (reference sequence). The J segment lost 5 bases and the V segment lost 0 bases, leaving 10 bases of the junction unmatched. The CDR3 reads CATSRDVWREWDNEQFF. The CDR3, as DNA: TGTGCCACCAGCAGAGATGTTTGGCGGGAGTGGGACAATGAGCAGTTCTTC.

J is TRBJ1-1 and V is TRBV10-1; weak D call: TRBD1 (5 bases). Looked up from germline, CDR1 is WNHNN and CDR2 is SYGVQD (reference sequence). V was pared by 0 bases and J by 2 bases, with 10 bases between. This CDR3 comprises 15 residues. CDR3 in DNA: TGCGCCAGCAGTGAGTCCATAGGGGCCAACACTGAAGCTTTCTTT. Amino acid sequence: CASSESIGANTEAFF.

The V gene is TRBV12-3 or TRBV12-4, the J gene TRBJ1-2; TRBD1 is a possible D gene (6 bases). The CDR3 covers 12 residues. V shed 6 bases and J shed 4 bases, with 9 bases lying between them. CDR3 DNA: TGTGCCAGCAGCCCAGGGGTCTATGGCTACACCTTC. This sequence encodes CASSPGVYGYTF.

The chain carries TRBV13 and TRBJ2-7; 10 bases fit TRBD2. V lost 5 bases to trimming and J lost 3 bases; unmatched junction nucleotides: 10. CDR1 PRHDT and CDR2 FYEKMQ come from the germline V gene (reference sequence). This CDR3 contains 16 residues. The CDR3 nucleotides are TGTGCCAGCAGCCCCTCCCTAGCGGGGGCTCTCTACGAGCAGTACTTC. It encodes CASSPSLAGALYEQYF. The complete variable domain, with remaining parts taken from reference TRBV13 and TRBJ2-7, reads AAGVIQSPRHLIKEKRETATLKCYPIPRHDTVYWYQQGPGQDPQFLISFYEKMQSDKGSIPDRFSAQQFSDYHSELNMSSLELGDSALYFCASSPSLAGALYEQYFGPGTRLTVT.

V gene TRBV11-2 combines with J gene TRBJ1-3; D is ambiguous. Trimming shortened V by 3 bases and J by 4 bases, and 10 bases separated the two germline ends. Per germline, CDR1 SGHAT and CDR2 FQNNGV. The CDR3 extends over 14 amino acids. CDR3 sequence: CASSFVGVGNTIYF. The CDR3 DNA is TGTGCCAGCAGCTTTGTCGGTGTGGGAAACACCATATATTTT.

As to this clone: Other DNA sequences of this sample code for an identical CDR3. The V and J genes are TRBV4-1 and TRBJ2-1; D is ambiguous. With 0 bases removed from V and 7 bases from J, the gap between germline ends came to 7 bases. CDR1 MGHRA and CDR2 YSYEKL come from the germline V gene. The CDR3 runs 13 residues. CDR3 sequence: CASSQDYGNEQFF. The CDR3 region has the DNA TGCGCCAGCAGCCAAGACTACGGGAATGAGCAGTTCTTC.

CDR3 DNA sequence: TGTGCCACCAGCAGAGGTCTTTCTGGAAACACCATATATTTT. Encoded protein: CATSRGLSGNTIYF. V gene TRBV15 combines with J gene TRBJ1-3; no firm D call. Between the trimmed V and J ends, which lost 1 base and 1 base, there was a span of 5 bases. There are 14 residues in the CDR3. Germline V gene data show CDR1 as LNHNV and CDR2 as YYDKDF (reference sequence).

The rearrangement links TRBV5-6 to TRBJ2-7; possible D gene TRBD1, 6 bases. Trimming shortened V by 0 bases and J by 0 bases, and 10 bases separated the two germline ends. The length of the CDR3 is 15 residues. In germline, CDR1 is SGHDT, CDR2 YYEEEE. In DNA form, the CDR3 reads TGTGCCAGCAGCTTGGTAGCAGGGGACTCCTACGAGCAGTACTTC. Its translation is CASSLVAGDSYEQYF.

The rearrangement links TRBV5-1 to TRBJ2-1; TRBD2 aligns across 11 bases. CDR1 SGHRS and CDR2 YFSETQ come from the germline V gene. The J segment lost 2 bases and the V segment lost 4 bases, leaving 8 bases of the junction unmatched. The CDR3 runs 17 residues. In DNA form, the CDR3 reads TGCGCCAGCAGCCCGAGGCTAGCGGGGGGCCCCTACAATGAGCAGTTCTTC. It is translated as CASSPRLAGGPYNEQFF.

The table lists this clone with a few counts. V usage is TRBV7-6 and J usage is TRBJ2-7, with TRBD2 matching 10 bases. CDR1 SGHVS and CDR2 FNYEAQ come from the germline V gene. This CDR3 contains 16 residues. The V segment lost 1 base and the J segment 0 bases; nucleotides outside the gene matches: 3. In DNA, the CDR3 is TGTGCCAGCAGCTTAGTATCTAGCGGGGGCTCCTACGAGCAGTACTTC. This gives the protein CASSLVSSGGSYEQYF.

The rearrangement links TRBV4-1 to TRBJ1-1; possibly TRBD1 for D (5 bases). V was shortened by 2 bases and J by 1 base, with 8 bases between the two germline ends. The CDR3 length is 14 residues. Germline CDR1 reads MGHRA; CDR2 reads YSYEKL. The CDR3 loop reads CASSQLRENTEAFF. CDR3 nucleotide sequence: TGCGCCAGCAGCCAACTCAGGGAGAACACTGAAGCTTTCTTT.

This chain uses TRBV5-1 with TRBJ1-1, with D possibly being TRBD1 (6 bases). The CDR3 has 13 amino acids. Trimming took 4 bases from V and 12 from J, leaving 19 bases between them. Per the germline V gene, CDR1 is SGHRS and CDR2 is YFSETQ. The CDR3 DNA reads TGCGCCAGCAGCCTTGAGCAGGGGCGCGGGTCTTTCTTT. Encoded protein: CASSLEQGRGSFF.

The chain joins TRBV6-4 to TRBJ1-1, with 7 bases lining up with TRBD1. From germline, CDR1 is MRHNA and CDR2 SNTAGT. Germline trimming cut 8 bases from V and 1 base from J; bases unmatched to any gene: 4. This CDR3 region has 13 residues. The CDR3 DNA reads as TGTGCCAGCCGACGGGACAGGAACACTGAAGCTTTCTTT. Translating it yields CASRRDRNTEAFF.

This clone occurred once. The chain recombines TRBV5-1 with TRBJ1-4; no definite D call. This CDR3 region has 15 residues. The ends were cut back, 4 bases at V and 7 bases at J, with 17 bases in the middle. Per the germline V gene, CDR1 is SGHRS and CDR2 is YFSETQ. The CDR3 reads CASSPNDPGAEKLFF. In nucleotides, the CDR3 is TGCGCCAGCAGCCCCAATGACCCGGGTGCTGAAAAACTGTTTTTT.

The chain combines TRBV19 with TRBJ2-5, with TRBD2 matching over 9 bases. CDR3 length: 17 residues. V lost 3 bases, J lost 2 bases, and 10 bases stayed unmatched. Germline V CDR1 and CDR2: LNHDA, SQIVND (reference sequence). The CDR3 spells CASSILPSGEYQETQYF. The CDR3 region has the DNA TGTGCCAGTAGTATTCTCCCTAGCGGGGAGTATCAAGAGACCCAGTACTTC.

The chain has TRBV21-1 and TRBJ1-1; the table gives TRBD1 as D, unverified against the DNA. TRBV21-1 is described as a pseudogene. The CDR3 is 14 amino acids. This CDR3 reads CASRLTGRDTEAFF. CDR3 in DNA: TGTGCCAGCAGACTGACAGGGCGGGACACTGAAGCTTTCTTT.

This clone is a singleton in its sample. J is TRBJ1-2 and V is TRBV12-3 or TRBV12-4; no clear D gene. The CDR3 is 13 amino acids. V shed 8 bases and J shed 3 bases, with 13 bases lying between them. The CDR3 DNA follows: TGTGCCAGCGTGAAGGCGGGCGACTATGGCTACACCTTC. Translated, it gives CASVKAGDYGYTF.

This clone was observed once. The chain carries TRBV6-1 and TRBJ2-5; 9 bases line up with TRBD2. V shed 0 bases and J 3 bases; nucleotides not matched to a gene: 2. The CDR3 runs to 15 residues. Germline loops: CDR1 MNHNS, CDR2 SASEGT. The CDR3 nucleotides are TGTGCCAGCAGTGAAGCTCCTAGCGGGGAAGAGACCCAGTACTTC. The encoded protein is CASSEAPSGEETQYF.

The chain combines TRBV6-1 with TRBJ2-2; no definite D call. Germline CDR1 MNHNS, CDR2 SASEGT. V was trimmed by 3 bases and J by 2 bases, leaving 13 bases between them. There are 16 residues in the CDR3. In DNA form, the CDR3 reads TGTGCCAGCAGTGATGGTGTCTATCCAAACACCGGGGAGCTGTTTTTT. Encoded protein: CASSDGVYPNTGELFF.

V gene TRBV6-5 combines with J gene TRBJ1-3; tentative D call: TRBD1 (6 bases). Germline V CDR1 and CDR2: MNHEY, SVGAGI. The CDR3 is made up of 15 amino acids. Trimming removed 6 bases at V and 0 bases at J, with 12 bases between. The CDR3: CASSSMDSSGNTIYF. The CDR3 DNA reads TGTGCCAGCAGCAGTATGGACAGCTCTGGAAACACCATATATTTT.

The V and J genes are TRBV11-2 and TRBJ2-2; 7 bases fit TRBD2. Germline V gives CDR1 SGHAT, CDR2 FQNNGV. J lost 4 bases, V lost 8 bases, and 10 bases had no gene match. The CDR3 covers 15 residues. CDR3 nucleotide sequence: TGTGCCAGCGGTCTCGGGGAGGGCCCCACCGGGGAGCTGTTTTTT. Amino acids: CASGLGEGPTGELFF.

The chain uses TRBV27 and TRBJ2-7; 10 nucleotides line up with TRBD2. The germline gives CDR1 MNHEY, CDR2 SMNVEV (reference sequence). V was pared by 6 bases and J by 4 bases, with 6 bases of the junction left unmatched. This CDR3 is 14 amino acids long. This CDR3 reads CASSFSGRMYEQYF. CDR3 in DNA: TGTGCCAGCAGCTTTAGCGGGAGGATGTACGAGCAGTACTTC.

The V gene is TRBV4-1, the J gene TRBJ2-2, with D hard to call. Trimming stripped 6 bases from V and 5 bases from J, with 7 bases between. The CDR3 has 12 residues. Germline values: CDR1 MGHRA, CDR2 YSYEKL. CDR3: CASRATTGELFF. In DNA form, the CDR3 reads TGCGCCAGCAGGGCCACGACCGGGGAGCTGTTTTTT.

This chain uses TRBV2 with TRBJ2-3; TRBD1 matches at 7 bases. CDR1 SNHLY and CDR2 FYNNEI come from the germline V gene. The V gene end was trimmed by 4 bases and the J gene end by 2 bases; junction bases not matched to a gene: 6. The CDR3 totals 15 residues. CDR3 loop: CASSGGTDYTDTQYF. The CDR3 nucleotides are TGTGCCAGCAGTGGTGGGACAGACTACACAGATACGCAGTATTTT.